What follows are 6 T cell receptor beta chains derived from one specimen sequenced in a study of beta chain features in type 1 diabetes. cDNA synthesis used the whole RNA isolate, giving expressed TCRB sequences. Profiling relied on immunoSEQ multiplex PCR, and the TCRdb table lists in-frame clones only, not all of them. The sample gives around 200,000 clones, roughly an eighth of which show up once; approximately 0.64% is in the top ten. The sample consisted of central memory CD4+ T cells from blood. These receptors came from a woman under 30 in good health.

The chain couples TRBV2 to TRBJ2-7; D not resolved. This CDR3 comprises 13 residues. Trimming cost V 0 bases and J 3 bases, with 6 bases left between them. The V gene's germline CDR1 is SNHLY and CDR2 FYNNEI. This CDR3 reads CASSEAHYYEQYF. In DNA form, the CDR3 reads TGTGCCAGCAGTGAAGCGCACTACTACGAGCAGTACTTC.

The V gene is TRBV28, the J gene TRBJ2-7, with 12 nucleotides matching TRBD1. With 7 bases clipped from V and 3 bases from J, the junction kept 13 bases outside the gene matches. Germline V lookup: CDR1 MDHEN, CDR2 SYDVKM. This CDR3 comprises 17 residues. In DNA form, the CDR3 reads TGTGCCAGCAACCCGAGGCCCGGGACAGGGGGCCTCTACGAGCAGTACTTC. Residues: CASNPRPGTGGLYEQYF.

The CDR3 loop reads CASSRSNTEAFF. The CDR3 DNA reads TGTGCCAGCAGCCGGTCGAACACTGAAGCTTTCTTT. This rearrangement joins TRBV6-5 to TRBJ1-1; D not certain. Trimming cost V 6 bases and J 1 base, with 6 bases left between them. Germline V lookup: CDR1 MNHEY, CDR2 SVGAGI. The CDR3 totals 12 residues.

This clone was seen a handful of times. V gene TRBV7-9 combines with J gene TRBJ2-7; D ambiguous. Germline loops: CDR1 SEHNR, CDR2 FQNEAQ (reference sequence). Trimming pared 6 bases from V and 3 bases from J, leaving 18 bases between. The CDR3 has 15 residues. The CDR3 is CASSPSTNSHYEQYF. The CDR3 bases are TGTGCCAGCAGTCCCAGTACGAACAGTCACTACGAGCAGTACTTC.

A few counts support this clone. The rearrangement joins TRBV30 to TRBJ1-3, with D uncertain. Between the trimmed V and J ends, which lost 0 bases and 4 bases, there was a span of 10 bases. CDR3 length equals 14 residues. CDR1 GTSNPN and CDR2 SVGIG come from the germline V gene (reference sequence). Here the CDR3 reads CAWSVARLGNTIYF. CDR3 coding DNA: TGTGCCTGGAGTGTAGCCAGGCTCGGAAACACCATATATTTT.

This clone was picked up a small number of times. The chain couples TRBV28 to TRBJ2-1; D remains ambiguous. Trimming removed 3 bases from V and 0 bases from J, with 15 bases in between. This CDR3 region has 17 residues. In germline, CDR1 is MDHEN, CDR2 SYDVKM. CDR3 in DNA: TGTGCCAGCAGTTTTTTGAGTCGCGGTACCTCCTACAATGAGCAGTTCTTC. This translates into CASSFLSRGTSYNEQFF. Variable domain in full (rest from reference TRBV28 and TRBJ2-1): DVKVTQSSRYLVKRTGEKVFLECVQDMDHENMFWYRQDPGLGLRLIYFSYDVKMKEKGDIPEGYSVSREKKERFSLILESASTNQTSMYLCASSFLSRGTSYNEQFFGPGTRLTVL.